This TCR beta chain came from a study of CD8 T cells in ankylosing spondylitis. Findings of the study overall: What appeared characteristic of ankylosing spondylitis blood was a TCR beta motif of eight highly homologous variants.

On this clonotype: Its antigen is still unknown. Possible read error: a much larger clone is one base away.

A single record per CDR3 protein comes from TCRdb applying MiXCR to the 5' RACE reads. Seen here are about 700,000 distinct CDR3 sequences, around 20% observed once, and the top ten hold approximately 18%. This CDR3 comprises 14 residues. Trimming shortened V by 4 bases and J by 0 bases, and 11 bases separated the two germline ends. The germline V gene encodes CDR1 SGHRS and CDR2 YFSETQ. The origin of this receptor is a male donor with ankylosing spondylitis. The specimen was blood, either unsorted or a sorted T cell fraction (not recorded which). The J gene is TRBJ2-7, the V gene TRBV5-1; TRBD1 is a possible D gene (6 bases). This CDR3 reads CASSGAGVSYEQYF. As DNA, the CDR3 is TGCGCCAGCAGCGGGGCAGGGGTCTCCTACGAGCAGTACTTC.